The T cell receptor beta chain described here comes from a study of tumor-infiltrating lymphocytes in primary liver carcinoma. Background on the study: Productive TCRbeta read counts per sample ran from roughly 3.7 to 6.8 million and were similar across tissue types. Study-wide results and limits: No more than about 8-24% of top clones could be seen in all five tumor regions.

The researchers produced TCR beta cDNA from around 500 ng total RNA with a constant-region primer. ARM-PCR, slightly modified, supplied the TCR beta libraries through three nested multiplex PCR rounds. TRBV1-TRBV30 forward and Cbeta reverse primers drove the first two roughly 10-cycle rounds. One entry per CDR3 protein results from TCRdb running MiXCR on the multiplex PCR reads. The profile shows 100,000 or so distinct CDR3 sequences, approximately 80% of them singletons. Starting material for RNA and DNA co-extraction consisted of about 17-32 mg of unsorted bulk tissue. Without exception, tumor samples held over 75% viable tumor cells. The CDR3 extends over 15 amino acids. CDR1 SGHAT and CDR2 FQNNGV come from the germline V gene. Trimming took off 5 bases at V and 4 bases at J, with 17 bases between the two ends. Note on this clonotype: What it recognizes is unknown.

V is TRBV11-2 and J is TRBJ2-5, with D unclear. The receptor's source is a man aged 40-49 years with primary liver carcinoma and hepatitis B virus infection. Sequenced sample: liver tumor tissue from sampling region 3. As for subset: tumor region T3, left-lateral pole. The CDR3 sequence: CASSLVGLTPETQYF. CDR3 coding DNA: TGTGCCAGCAGCCTCGTCGGGCTAACCCCAGAGACCCAGTACTTC.